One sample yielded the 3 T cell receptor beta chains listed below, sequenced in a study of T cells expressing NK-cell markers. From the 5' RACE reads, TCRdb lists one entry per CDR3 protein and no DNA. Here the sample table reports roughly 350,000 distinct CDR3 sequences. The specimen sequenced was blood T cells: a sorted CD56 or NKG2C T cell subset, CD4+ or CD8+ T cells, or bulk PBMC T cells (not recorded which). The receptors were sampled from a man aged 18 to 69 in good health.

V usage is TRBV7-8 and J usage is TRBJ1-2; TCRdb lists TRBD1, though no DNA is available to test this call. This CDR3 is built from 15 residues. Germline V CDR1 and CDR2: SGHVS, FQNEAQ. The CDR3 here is CASSDPYSGVYGYTF.

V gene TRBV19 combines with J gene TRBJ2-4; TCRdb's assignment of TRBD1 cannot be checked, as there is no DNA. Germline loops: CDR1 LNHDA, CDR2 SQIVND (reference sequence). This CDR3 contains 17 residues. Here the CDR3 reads CASSISGGGGAKNIQYF.

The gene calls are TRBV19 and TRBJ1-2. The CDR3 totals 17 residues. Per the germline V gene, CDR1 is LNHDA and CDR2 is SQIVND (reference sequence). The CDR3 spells CASSIDTRPGRSYGYTF.